The rows below give T cell receptor beta chains drawn from one sample of a study of human T cells and chemical hapten exposure. MiXCR, applied by TCRdb to the RACE reads, yields one record per CDR3 protein. The sample has 300,000 to 350,000 distinct CDR3 sequences, roughly 6.9% seen once. The source was whole blood, collected in connection with sensitization to the hapten diphenylcyclopropenone (DPC). All receptors come from a young woman with alopecia areata. Some clones in this sample may be carry-over from other donors' samples. CDR3s include the opening cysteine and the closing phenylalanine or tryptophan. D genes are given only for firm matches. Some rows have no size entry. The others give once, few or many, or a class for an expanded clone.

size	J	D	V	CDR3
few	TRBJ2-3	.	TRBV6-5	CASEWDGFADTQYF
.	TRBJ1-3	.	TRBV18	CASSPNRYPGNTIYF
.	TRBJ2-3	.	TRBV7-9	CASSPDLAGFITDTQYF
.	TRBJ2-6	.	TRBV3-1	CASSARRPGASGANVLTF
.	TRBJ2-5	.	TRBV7-9	CASSLGTTGIGDETQYF
many	TRBJ1-1	TRBD1	TRBV4-3	CASSQEQGLNTEAFF
many	TRBJ1-1	.	TRBV4-2	CASTLDGGYTEAFF
many	TRBJ2-2	TRBD1	TRBV2	CASIRDRGAGELFF
few	TRBJ1-2	TRBD1	TRBV20-1	CSASQGEDGYTF
.	TRBJ2-5	.	TRBV2	CASRKDQETQYF
many	TRBJ2-3	.	TRBV7-2	CASSASLPDTQYF
few	TRBJ2-5	.	TRBV5-1	CASSLLGQETQYF
many	TRBJ2-1	TRBD2	TRBV4-3	CASSQDSGRAGVEFF
few	TRBJ1-1	.	TRBV27	CASFLNTEAFF
many	TRBJ2-7	.	TRBV20-1	CSARGAPGHMYEQYF
many	TRBJ2-3	TRBD2	TRBV7-8	CASSLVQTSGGATDTQYF
few	TRBJ2-2	.	TRBV27	CASSLPAGAPSELFF
.	TRBJ1-2	TRBD1	TRBV5-6	CASGGQGNYGYTF
many	TRBJ1-1	.	TRBV6-5	CASSRGGSGAEAFF
few	TRBJ1-1	TRBD1	TRBV5-4	CASSSGQGGGMEAFF
many	TRBJ2-3	.	TRBV5-1	CASSLAINLGEDTQYF
few	TRBJ2-6	.	TRBV9	CASSLGTLAANVLTF
few	TRBJ1-1	.	TRBV5-1	CASSLAASGLSEAFF
.	TRBJ1-1	.	TRBV5-4	CASSLGGFGDMNTEAFF
many	TRBJ1-4	.	TRBV6-5	CASSYSEINDEKLFF
.	TRBJ2-7	TRBD2	TRBV4-3	CASSQDRGNLGLDEQYF
.	TRBJ2-2	TRBD1	TRBV4-2	CASSEIPGQGAHTGELFF
many	TRBJ2-3	TRBD2	TRBV7-6	CASSLLGLAGEGDTQYF
many	TRBJ2-1	TRBD2	TRBV4-1	CASSPGTSGGNEQFF
few	TRBJ2-5	.	TRBV4-3	CASSQVGYQETQYF
few	TRBJ1-2	.	TRBV7-2	CASSLGFPGLSNYGYTF
many	TRBJ1-5	.	TRBV2	CASTPENNQPQHF
many	TRBJ1-5	.	TRBV14	CASSQDKGAPQHF
few	TRBJ1-4	TRBD1	TRBV20-1	CSARRQGFANEKLFF
few	TRBJ2-3	.	TRBV7-8	CASSLIRGADTQYF
few	TRBJ1-4	.	TRBV4-3	CASSQDRGGRHEKLFF
.	TRBJ1-1	.	TRBV6-2/TRBV6-3	CASSYPQGSAMNTEAFF
.	TRBJ2-2	.	TRBV6-1	CASSEDRVTGELFF
many	TRBJ2-5	TRBD1	TRBV6-4	CASSTDRGQTQYF
.	TRBJ1-4	.	TRBV12-3/TRBV12-4	CASSPVGRGLATNEKLFF
.	TRBJ1-1	.	TRBV6-5	CASSYRAGRNTEAFF
few	TRBJ2-7	.	TRBV7-9	CATHSGPLYEQYF
few	TRBJ1-1	.	TRBV12-3/TRBV12-4	CASSPMGNTEAFF
.	TRBJ1-1	.	TRBV28	CASSRVRVPEAFF
few	TRBJ2-3	.	TRBV6-1	CASRLYATDTQYF
few	TRBJ2-5	TRBD1	TRBV29-1	CSVGLDSGGKTQYF
.	TRBJ1-2	TRBD1	TRBV27	CASSSPLQTGHDGYTF